The rows below give T cell receptor beta chains drawn from one sample of a study of blood T cell repertoires in COVID-19. Clones were read by immunoSEQ multiplex PCR, and TCRdb kept only the in-frame ones, dropping some. The sample contains about 160,000 clones, more than 65% of which appear only once. Sequencing input: peripheral blood. The source is a woman at least 80 years old with active or convalescent COVID-19. The CDR3 runs from the conserved cysteine through the conserved F or W. Fields, in order: CDR3 protein, CDR3 DNA, V gene, D gene, clone size, J gene. The D gene is left open where the match is weak. Rows may omit the clone size; those that give it use once, few, many or a size class.

cdr3_aa: CASSSLTSGSSHEQYF; cdr3_nt: TGCGCCAGCAGCAGTCTGACTAGCGGGAGCAGTCACGAGCAGTACTTC; v_call: TRBV5-1; d_call: TRBD2; clone_size: -; j_call: TRBJ2-7
cdr3_aa: CASSFEGGYNEQFF; cdr3_nt: TGCGCCAGCAGCTTTGAGGGAGGCTACAATGAGCAGTTCTTC; v_call: TRBV5-1; d_call: -; clone_size: -; j_call: TRBJ2-1
cdr3_aa: CASSKWDSENSPLHF; cdr3_nt: TGTGCCAGCAGCAAATGGGACAGTGAGAATTCACCCCTCCACTTT; v_call: TRBV9; d_call: TRBD1; clone_size: -; j_call: TRBJ1-6
cdr3_aa: CASSMGQTGTDTQYF; cdr3_nt: TGCGCCAGCAGCATGGGACAGACCGGCACAGATACGCAGTATTTT; v_call: TRBV5-1; d_call: TRBD1; clone_size: few; j_call: TRBJ2-3
cdr3_aa: CASSLGGSGLDPTDTQYF; cdr3_nt: TGTGCCAGCAGCTTAGGAGGGTCCGGACTAGACCCCACAGATACGCAGTATTTT; v_call: TRBV7-9; d_call: TRBD2; clone_size: -; j_call: TRBJ2-3
cdr3_aa: CATTPGGYRPSYEQYF; cdr3_nt: TGTGCCACCACGCCGGGGGGATACCGACCCTCCTACGAGCAGTACTTC; v_call: TRBV15; d_call: TRBD2; clone_size: -; j_call: TRBJ2-7
cdr3_aa: CASTQTGLLTEAFF; cdr3_nt: TGTGCCAGCACTCAGACAGGGTTACTGACTGAAGCTTTCTTT; v_call: TRBV25-1; d_call: TRBD1; clone_size: -; j_call: TRBJ1-1
cdr3_aa: CASSFLLAGETDTQYF; cdr3_nt: TGTGCCAGCAGTTTTCTTCTAGCGGGAGAGACAGATACGCAGTATTTT; v_call: TRBV7-6; d_call: TRBD2; clone_size: -; j_call: TRBJ2-3
cdr3_aa: CASSKGQENLYGYTF; cdr3_nt: TGCGCCAGCAGCAAGGGACAGGAGAACCTCTATGGCTACACCTTC; v_call: TRBV5-1; d_call: TRBD1; clone_size: -; j_call: TRBJ1-2
cdr3_aa: CASSPLVGRNTEAFF; cdr3_nt: TGTGCCAGCAGCCCTCTAGTGGGGAGGAACACTGAAGCTTTCTTT; v_call: TRBV4-2; d_call: -; clone_size: many; j_call: TRBJ1-1
cdr3_aa: CAIRGQAFGGSYNEQFF; cdr3_nt: TGTGCCATCAGAGGACAGGCATTTGGGGGCTCCTACAATGAGCAGTTCTTC; v_call: TRBV10-3; d_call: TRBD1; clone_size: -; j_call: TRBJ2-1
cdr3_aa: CASSEAVAGGPSDQPQHF; cdr3_nt: TGTGCCAGCAGTGAAGCGGTCGCAGGGGGGCCGTCGGATCAGCCCCAGCATTTT; v_call: TRBV6-1; d_call: TRBD1; clone_size: -; j_call: TRBJ1-5
cdr3_aa: CASSRISVDSYNEQFF; cdr3_nt: TGCGCCAGCAGCCGGATTAGCGTAGACTCCTACAATGAGCAGTTCTTC; v_call: TRBV4-1; d_call: -; clone_size: -; j_call: TRBJ2-1
cdr3_aa: CASSFRVRRGNTIYF; cdr3_nt: TGTGCCAGCAGTTTTCGCGTGAGGAGGGGAAACACCATATATTTT; v_call: TRBV28; d_call: -; clone_size: few; j_call: TRBJ1-3
cdr3_aa: CASSSPGTGNTEAFF; cdr3_nt: TGTGCCAGCAGTTCCCCCGGGACAGGGAACACTGAAGCTTTCTTT; v_call: TRBV28; d_call: TRBD1; clone_size: -; j_call: TRBJ1-1
cdr3_aa: CASSELPGDEQFF; cdr3_nt: TGTGCCAGCAGTGAACTTCCGGGTGATGAGCAGTTCTTC; v_call: TRBV6-1; d_call: -; clone_size: -; j_call: TRBJ2-1
cdr3_aa: CSVEDPAGGGYGYTF; cdr3_nt: TGCAGCGTTGAAGATCCAGCAGGGGGTGGCTATGGCTACACCTTC; v_call: TRBV29-1; d_call: TRBD1; clone_size: -; j_call: TRBJ1-2